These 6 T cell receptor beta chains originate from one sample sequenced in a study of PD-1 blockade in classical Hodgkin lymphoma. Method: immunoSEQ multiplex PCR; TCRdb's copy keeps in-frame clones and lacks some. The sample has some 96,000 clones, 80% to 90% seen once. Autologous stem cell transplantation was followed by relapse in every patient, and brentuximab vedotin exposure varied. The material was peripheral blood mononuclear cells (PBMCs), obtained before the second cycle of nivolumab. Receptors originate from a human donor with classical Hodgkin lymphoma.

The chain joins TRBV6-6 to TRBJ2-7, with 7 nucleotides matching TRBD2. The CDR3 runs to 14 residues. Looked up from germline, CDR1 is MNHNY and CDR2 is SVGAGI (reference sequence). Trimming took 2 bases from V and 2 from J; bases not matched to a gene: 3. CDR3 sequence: CASSYERGTYEQYF. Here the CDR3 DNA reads TGTGCCAGCAGTTACGAGCGGGGCACCTACGAGCAGTACTTC.

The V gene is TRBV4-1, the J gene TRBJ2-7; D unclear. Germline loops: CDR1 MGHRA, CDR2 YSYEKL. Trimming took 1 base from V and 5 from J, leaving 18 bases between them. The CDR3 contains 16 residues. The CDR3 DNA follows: TGCGCCAGCAGCCAAGGAGAGGACGAGGTCATCCACGAGCAGTACTTC. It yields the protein CASSQGEDEVIHEQYF.

The CDR3 spells CASSAGTGLQPQHF. The CDR3 nucleotides read TGTGCCAGCAGCGCAGGGACAGGTCTTCAGCCCCAGCATTTT. V and J are TRBV9 and TRBJ1-5; the match to TRBD1 covers 8 bases. The CDR3 spans 14 residues. Germline V CDR1 and CDR2: SGDLS, YYNGEE. After removal of 3 bases from V and 6 bases from J, the junction contained 5 bases not matched to a gene.

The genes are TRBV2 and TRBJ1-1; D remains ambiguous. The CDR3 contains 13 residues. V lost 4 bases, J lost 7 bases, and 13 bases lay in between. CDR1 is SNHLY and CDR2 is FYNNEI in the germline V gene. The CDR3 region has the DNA TGTGCCAGCAGTGTTTTCTTCGAGGGTGAAGCTTTCTTT. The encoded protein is CASSVFFEGEAFF.

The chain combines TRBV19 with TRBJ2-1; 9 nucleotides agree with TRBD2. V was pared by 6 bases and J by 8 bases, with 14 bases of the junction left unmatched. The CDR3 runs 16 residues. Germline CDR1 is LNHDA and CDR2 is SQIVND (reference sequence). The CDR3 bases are TGTGCCAGTAGAGGGGTCGAGGTAGCGGGAGTACATGAGCAGTTCTTC. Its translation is CASRGVEVAGVHEQFF.

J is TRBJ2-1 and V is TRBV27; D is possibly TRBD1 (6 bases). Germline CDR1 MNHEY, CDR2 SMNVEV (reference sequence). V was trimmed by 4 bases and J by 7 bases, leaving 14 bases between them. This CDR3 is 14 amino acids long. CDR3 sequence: CASSSGARYNEQFF. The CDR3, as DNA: TGTGCCAGCAGTTCAGGGGCCCGATATAATGAGCAGTTCTTC.